One and the same sample provided the 4 T cell receptor beta chains below, sequenced in a study of shared clonotypes between healthy human individuals (TCRdb year 2020). Libraries were constructed by the immunoSEQ multiplex PCR assay. TCRdb obtained this table from immuneACCESS and retained in-frame rearrangements with V and J assigned. These tables miss some clones; where compared with another copy, unresolved V genes account for less than half of the shortfall, and the remainder is unexplained. For this sample the table gives some 680,000 clones, of which around four fifths were detected only once. The ten largest clones capture around 2% of the sample. The sample comprised memory CD4+ T cells sorted from blood. The label giving this sample's cell subset or site can be read as: CD45RA-negative fraction. The receptor source for this set is a woman younger than 45 in good health.

The V gene is TRBV11-1, the J gene TRBJ1-2; D uncertain. Looked up from germline, CDR1 is SGHAT and CDR2 is FQDESV (reference sequence). Trimming removed 3 bases from V and 4 bases from J, with 9 bases in between. This CDR3 contains 13 residues. CDR3 in amino acids: CASSLSASYGYTF. CDR3 nucleotide sequence: TGTGCCAGCAGCTTGTCAGCTTCCTATGGCTACACCTTC.

V usage is TRBV29-1 and J usage is TRBJ2-7; TRBD2 matches 9 bases. Germline loops: CDR1 SQVTM, CDR2 ANQGSEA. V lost 7 bases and J lost 2; bases outside the gene matches: 6. This CDR3 comprises 13 residues. CDR3 sequence (DNA): TGCAGCGGCATGACTAGCGGAACCTACGAGCAGTACTTC. This translates into CSGMTSGTYEQYF.

The rearrangement links TRBV29-1 to TRBJ1-2; no reliable D call. Trimming removed 3 bases from V and 2 bases from J, with 19 bases in between. Germline-derived CDR1 and CDR2 are SQVTM and ANQGSEA. The CDR3 is made up of 16 amino acids. For the CDR3, the DNA is TGCAGCGTTGACGGTCAACCGGGAGCTGCGAACTATGGCTACACCTTC. Amino acid sequence: CSVDGQPGAANYGYTF.

V gene TRBV20-1 combines with J gene TRBJ2-1, with D hard to call. Deletions cut 4 bases from V and 10 bases from J, with 5 bases between. Germline V lookup: CDR1 DFQATT, CDR2 SNEGSKA (reference sequence). CDR3 size: 9 residues. The DNA for the CDR3 is TGCAGTGCTACCCTAGAGCAGTTCTTC. Translated, it gives CSATLEQFF.